The 31 T cell receptor beta chains in this list originate from one sample, sequenced in a study of blood T cells in healthy people across ages (dated by TCRdb to the mid-2010s). The library was made by 5' RACE. Sequencing was performed on an Illumina HiSeq 2500. A second 7 to 11 cycle PCR used a sample-barcoded 5' primer and a J-beta primer mix. In-frame beta chains were kept once TCRdb had trimmed the public reads at Q25 with fastp and called clones with MiXCR. CDR3 protein duplicates are merged, each entry listing the most common genes and DNA. The sample has about 1.8 million distinct CDR3 sequences on record, about 49% of them singletons. The ten top clones hold less than 2.5% of the sample. Sequences were obtained from blood. The receptors originated from a woman in her forties in good health.

This chain joins TRBV20-1 and TRBJ1-1; D remains unclear. Germline-derived CDR1 and CDR2 are DFQATT and SNEGSKA (reference sequence). The CDR3 is made up of 14 amino acids. With 2 bases removed from V and 0 bases from J, the gap between germline ends came to 10 bases. CDR3 in amino acids: CSARPDMMNTEAFF. The CDR3 nucleotides are TGCAGTGCTAGACCTGACATGATGAACACTGAAGCTTTCTTT.

The CDR3: CAGVGGSFSGANVLTF. The DNA for the CDR3 is TGTGCCGGAGTGGGAGGGTCTTTCTCTGGGGCCAACGTCCTGACTTTC. The V gene is TRBV28, the J gene TRBJ2-6, with TRBD2 matching 7 bases. V shed 11 bases, J shed 0 bases, and the junction held 10 bases outside the gene matches. The CDR3 covers 16 residues. Germline values: CDR1 MDHEN, CDR2 SYDVKM. The variable domain in full, with the rest retrieved from reference TRBV28 and TRBJ2-6, is DVKVTQSSRYLVKRTGEKVFLECVQDMDHENMFWYRQDPGLGLRLIYFSYDVKMKEKGDIPEGYSVSREKKERFSLILESASTNQTSMYLCAGVGGSFSGANVLTFGAGSRLTVL.

The chain joins TRBV20-1 to TRBJ2-1; D is possibly TRBD2 (5 bases). Germline V gene data show CDR1 as DFQATT and CDR2 as SNEGSKA (reference sequence). The V end was cut by 0 bases, the J end by 0 bases, with 9 bases between. The CDR3 length is 15 residues. The chain's CDR3 is CSAREDSSSYNEQFF. Here the CDR3 DNA reads TGCAGTGCTAGAGAGGACTCGAGCTCCTACAATGAGCAGTTCTTC.

This chain joins TRBV27 and TRBJ2-7, with 11 bases identical to TRBD2. V lost 5 bases to trimming and J lost 7 bases; unmatched junction nucleotides: 16. Germline CDR1 and CDR2: MNHEY and SMNVEV (reference sequence). The CDR3 extends over 17 amino acids. The CDR3 DNA reads as TGTGCCAGCAGTACACCCATGACTAGCGGGGATTACAATGAGCAGTACTTC. Its protein is CASSTPMTSGDYNEQYF.

This clonotype was seen a handful of times. The J gene is TRBJ2-1, the V gene TRBV7-3; TRBD2 aligns across 7 bases. Germline-derived CDR1 and CDR2 are SGHTA and FQGTGA. After removal of 1 base from V and 9 bases from J, the junction contained 9 bases not matched to a gene. The CDR3 loop spans 15 amino acids. The DNA for the CDR3 is TGTGCCAGCAGCTTAAGTGGCGGGGGAAAGTTTGAGCAGTTCTTC. As protein: CASSLSGGGKFEQFF.

The V gene is TRBV7-8, the J gene TRBJ1-6; no reliable D call. This CDR3 has 17 residues. Trimming removed 2 bases at V and 0 bases at J, with 11 bases between. Germline V lookup: CDR1 SGHVS, CDR2 FQNEAQ. For the CDR3, the DNA is TGTGCCAGCAGCTTACCGGCTTTCAGCTCCTATAATTCACCCCTCCACTTT. The encoded protein is CASSLPAFSSYNSPLHF.

This clonotype was picked up a small number of times. The chain uses TRBV4-3 and TRBJ2-2; perhaps TRBD2 as D (6 bases). The CDR3 runs 15 residues. The V end was cut by 4 bases, the J end by 4 bases, with 13 bases between. Germline assignment: CDR1 LGHNA and CDR2 YSLEER. CDR3 sequence: CASSLQRASTGELFF. DNA of the CDR3: TGCGCCAGCAGCCTTCAGCGGGCCTCCACCGGGGAGCTGTTTTTT.

In this sample, this clonotype turned up a few times. The V gene is TRBV3-1, the J gene TRBJ2-4, with D perhaps TRBD2 (6 bases). Germline loops: CDR1 LGHDT, CDR2 YNNKEL (reference sequence). This CDR3 is 14 amino acids long. V lost 1 base to trimming and J lost 6 bases, with 10 bases between them. CDR3 sequence: CASSQAGTRNIQYF. The CDR3 region has the DNA TGTGCCAGCAGCCAAGCAGGGACTCGAAACATTCAGTACTTC.

The chain joins TRBV6-5 to TRBJ2-3; D might be TRBD1 (5 bases). CDR1 is MNHEY and CDR2 is SVGAGI in the germline V gene. CDR3 length: 14 residues. The V end lost 2 bases, the J end lost 4 bases, and 10 bases lay between the germline ends. The CDR3 bases are TGTGCCAGCAGTTACCGAGACAGCCCAGATACGCAGTATTTT. This codes for CASSYRDSPDTQYF.

This clonotype has only one observation. The chain couples TRBV7-2 to TRBJ2-7, with TRBD2 matching over 8 bases. The J call is in doubt because the DNA end fits TRBJ2-5 better. CDR1 is SGHTA and CDR2 is FQGNSA in the germline V gene. CDR3 length: 16 amino acids. The CDR3 reads CASSRDELAGRETQYF. The CDR3 DNA is TGTGCCAGCAGCAGAGACGAATTAGCGGGGAGGGAGACCCAGTACTTC.

This rearrangement joins TRBV7-2 to TRBJ2-5; maybe TRBD2 (6 bases). Trimming took 2 bases from V and 7 from J, leaving 26 bases between them. The CDR3 extends over 18 amino acids. Germline V CDR1 and CDR2: SGHTA, FQGNSA. CDR3 DNA sequence: TGTGCCAGCAGCTTAAGGAGGGTGGAGGGCGAAGAGAGGGGGACCCAGTACTTC. It encodes CASSLRRVEGEERGTQYF.

The rearrangement joins TRBV7-2 to TRBJ2-4; either TRBD1 or TRBD2 may fit D (6 bases each). Trimming left V 0 bases short and J 15 bases short, with 15 bases between. Germline loops: CDR1 SGHTA, CDR2 FQGNSA. The CDR3 totals 13 residues. The CDR3 reads CASSLAMEGEVYF. CDR3 DNA: TGTGCCAGCAGCTTAGCGATGGAGGGGGAGGTGTACTTC.

V gene TRBV29-1 combines with J gene TRBJ2-3, with D possibly being TRBD1 or TRBD2 (6 bases each). Trimming stripped 1 base from V and 2 bases from J, with 10 bases between. The CDR3 sequence is 14 residues long. Germline CDR1 reads SQVTM; CDR2 reads ANQGSEA. Here the CDR3 DNA reads TGCAGCGTTGAAGGTGGGGGGCACACAGATACGCAGTATTTT. As protein: CSVEGGGHTDTQYF.

The chain links TRBV27 to TRBJ1-2; TRBD1 aligns across 8 bases. Trimming took 5 bases from V and 4 from J; bases not matched to a gene: 3. CDR1 is MNHEY, CDR2 SMNVEV, per germline (reference sequence). The CDR3 has 13 residues. CDR3 protein: CASSAGGLYGYTF. The CDR3 DNA reads as TGTGCCAGCAGTGCAGGGGGCCTCTATGGCTACACCTTC.

The chain joins TRBV12-3 or TRBV12-4 to TRBJ2-1; 8 bases map to TRBD1. The length of the CDR3 is 17 residues. Losses at the gene ends were 3 bases for V and 0 bases for J; bases not matched to a gene: 7. The CDR3 sequence is CASSFGAGGISYNEQFF. The CDR3 region has the DNA TGTGCCAGCAGTTTCGGGGCAGGGGGCATCTCCTACAATGAGCAGTTCTTC.

This clonotype was found a few times. V and J are TRBV7-2 and TRBJ2-5, with TRBD2 matching over 10 bases. V dropped 5 bases and J dropped 5; count of bases not matched to a gene: 8. This CDR3 spans 15 amino acids. CDR1 is SGHTA, CDR2 FQGNSA, per germline. The CDR3 loop reads CASSPTLAGDETQYF. DNA of the CDR3: TGTGCCAGCAGCCCTACCCTAGCGGGGGATGAGACCCAGTACTTC. Full variable domain (remainder filled in from reference TRBV7-2 and TRBJ2-5): GAGVSQSPSNKVTEKGKDVELRCDPISGHTALYWYRQSLGQGLEFLIYFQGNSAPDKSGLPSDRFSAERTGGSVSTLTIQRTQQEDSAVYLCASSPTLAGDETQYFGPGTRLLVL.

This chain connects TRBV7-9 to TRBJ2-6; maybe TRBD2 (5 bases). This CDR3 has 17 amino acids. Germline CDR1 reads SEHNR; CDR2 reads FQNEAQ (reference sequence). The germline V and J ends were trimmed by 1 base and 2 bases, with 12 bases remaining between them. For the CDR3, the DNA is TGTGCCAGCAGCTTAGTAAAGGGAGTAGCTGGGGCCAACGTCCTGACTTTC. This encodes CASSLVKGVAGANVLTF.

The chain has TRBV11-1 and TRBJ1-6; D remains ambiguous. The V gene's germline CDR1 is SGHAT and CDR2 FQDESV (reference sequence). This CDR3 comprises 15 residues. V dropped 4 bases and J dropped 7 bases, with 14 bases sitting between them. Here the CDR3 DNA reads TGTGCCAGCAGCTCCCAGGTCGGGGAGAATTCACCCCTCCACTTT. Translated, it gives CASSSQVGENSPLHF.

This clonotype was observed once. The junction shows a germline mismatch at one end, possibly a read error. The rearrangement joins TRBV7-2 to TRBJ2-1; D is ambiguous. Looked up from germline, CDR1 is SGHTA and CDR2 is FQGNSA. CDR3 length: 16 residues. CDR3 in amino acids: CVSSPLVIPSYNEQFF. The DNA for the CDR3 is TGTGTCAGCAGCCCTCTGGTTATCCCCTCCTACAATGAGCAGTTCTTC.

The chain is built from TRBV6-1 and TRBJ2-5, with 12 bases aligning to TRBD2. The ends lost 5 bases at V and 5 bases at J; junction bases unmatched: 6. In germline, CDR1 is MNHNS, CDR2 SASEGT. The CDR3 length is 15 residues. In nucleotides, the CDR3 is TGTGCCAGCAGTCCGACTAGCGGGGGTAGGGAGACCCAGTACTTC. As protein: CASSPTSGGRETQYF.

The rearrangement links TRBV12-3 or TRBV12-4 to TRBJ1-2; D not certain. Trimming cost V 4 bases and J 4 bases, with 10 bases left between them. CDR3 size: 13 residues. The CDR3 is CASSSDLFYGYTF. The CDR3 nucleotides are TGTGCCAGCAGTTCCGATTTATTCTATGGCTACACCTTC.

This clonotype has only a few counts. The rearrangement links TRBV6-1 to TRBJ2-3; tentatively, D is TRBD1 (6 bases). Germline V gene data show CDR1 as MNHNS and CDR2 as SASEGT. Trimming removed 6 bases at V and 7 bases at J, with 26 bases between. This CDR3 has 17 residues. The CDR3 region is CASSPRRTAILANTQYF. For the CDR3, the DNA is TGTGCCAGCAGCCCTCGAAGGACAGCTATACTTGCTAATACGCAGTATTTT.

The V call is TRBV20-1, the J call TRBJ1-2, with 8 bases aligning to TRBD1. The CDR3 is 13 amino acids. The J segment lost 6 bases and the V segment lost 6 bases, leaving 9 bases of the junction unmatched. CDR1 is DFQATT, CDR2 SNEGSKA, per germline (reference sequence). CDR3 region: CSAPEAGGNGYTF. CDR3 nucleotides: TGCAGTGCCCCTGAGGCAGGGGGCAATGGCTACACCTTC.

The genes are TRBV20-1 and TRBJ2-7; weak D call: TRBD1 (6 bases). Between the trimmed V and J ends, which lost 5 bases and 2 bases, there was a span of 19 bases. CDR3 length: 15 residues. From germline, CDR1 is DFQATT and CDR2 SNEGSKA (reference sequence). DNA for the CDR3: TGCAGTGCTTCTACCCCAGGGGTGATTACCTACGAGCAGTACTTC. It specifies CSASTPGVITYEQYF.

This clonotype has ten or more counts. J is TRBJ2-5 and V is TRBV20-1; D uncertain. The germline gives CDR1 DFQATT, CDR2 SNEGSKA (reference sequence). Trimming left V 1 base short and J 5 bases short, with 11 bases between. The CDR3 loop spans 13 amino acids. In DNA form, the CDR3 reads TGCAGTGCTAGAGGACACCTCGGGGAGACCCAGTACTTC. The encoded protein is CSARGHLGETQYF.

The V and J genes are TRBV5-1 and TRBJ2-3; D may be TRBD2 (5 bases). In germline, CDR1 is SGHRS, CDR2 YFSETQ. The CDR3 runs to 13 residues. Deletions cut 4 bases from V and 5 bases from J, with 11 bases between. CDR3 coding DNA: TGCGCCAGCAGCCTAGCTCTAGTAGATACGCAGTATTTT. This encodes CASSLALVDTQYF. The full variable domain, its missing parts supplied by reference TRBV5-1 and TRBJ2-3, is KAGVTQTPRYLIKTRGQQVTLSCSPISGHRSVSWYQQTPGQGLQFLFEYFSETQRNKGNFPGRFSGRQFSNSRSEMNVSTLELGDSALYLCASSLALVDTQYFGPGTRLTVL.

The chain carries TRBV7-3 and TRBJ2-7, with D perhaps matching TRBD1 (6 bases). V lost 1 base to trimming and J lost 0 bases, with 13 bases between them. In germline, CDR1 is SGHTA, CDR2 FQGTGA. The CDR3 totals 16 residues. The CDR3 sequence is CASSLRQKQGSYEQYF. CDR3 coding DNA: TGTGCCAGCAGCTTAAGACAGAAACAGGGCTCCTACGAGCAGTACTTC.

This rearrangement joins TRBV10-3 to TRBJ2-5, with TRBD2 matching over 15 bases. Germline trimming cut 2 bases from V and 6 bases from J; bases unmatched to any gene: 4. CDR3 length equals 16 residues. Germline values: CDR1 ENHRY, CDR2 SYGVKD. CDR3 region: CAISEVGTSGGKTQYF. CDR3 bases: TGTGCCATCAGTGAGGTTGGGACTAGCGGGGGGAAGACCCAGTACTTC.

This chain links TRBV6-1 with TRBJ2-3; 10 bases are shared with TRBD1. Germline V CDR1 and CDR2: MNHNS, SASEGT. The CDR3 runs to 17 residues. V was clipped by 6 bases and J by 3 bases; unmatched bases: 12. The CDR3 region has the DNA TGTGCCAGCAGGTCGGCAAATAGACAGGGGGCAACAGATACGCAGTATTTT. The encoded protein is CASRSANRQGATDTQYF.

V and J are TRBV6-5 and TRBJ1-2; TRBD1 aligns across 7 bases. The CDR3 is made up of 15 amino acids. The V and J ends lost 3 bases and 0 bases, in that order; junction bases with no gene match: 4. Germline-derived CDR1 and CDR2 are MNHEY and SVGAGI. The CDR3 sequence: CASSYEGATNYGYTF. The CDR3 DNA sequence: TGTGCCAGCAGTTATGAGGGGGCCACTAACTATGGCTACACCTTC.

This clonotype appeared a few times. This chain connects TRBV3-1 to TRBJ2-4, with 9 bases fitting TRBD1. After removal of 2 bases from V and 13 bases from J, the junction contained 6 bases not matched to a gene. The CDR3 contains 13 residues. CDR1 LGHDT and CDR2 YNNKEL come from the germline V gene (reference sequence). The CDR3 loop reads CASSQLTGGLQYF. CDR3 in DNA: TGTGCCAGCAGCCAACTAACAGGGGGCTTGCAGTACTTC.